The 3 T cell receptor beta chains below all came from one sample that was sequenced in a study of blood T cell repertoires in COVID-19. Sequenced by immunoSEQ multiplex PCR; TCRdb stores in-frame clones only, minus some. The sample contains some 150,000 clones, roughly 88% of which appear only once. The specimen was peripheral blood. These receptors originate from a woman aged 45-65 years in a cohort sampled during active or convalescent COVID-19.

This clone was counted between two and nine times. This chain uses TRBV3-1 (or the pseudogene TRBV3-2) with TRBJ2-7, with D possibly matching TRBD2 (6 bases). Trimming stripped 3 bases from V and 0 bases from J, with 9 bases between. This CDR3 contains 14 residues. Germline V gene sequence: CDR1 LGHDT, CDR2 YNNKEL (reference sequence). This CDR3 is CASSQRERSYEQYF. The CDR3 bases are TGTGCCAGCAGCCAGCGGGAACGCTCCTACGAGCAGTACTTC.

The genes are TRBV4-1 and TRBJ1-5; D is possibly TRBD1 (6 bases). Germline CDR1 reads MGHRA; CDR2 reads YSYEKL. V lost 0 bases to trimming and J lost 7 bases, with 13 bases between them. CDR3 length equals 15 residues. The CDR3 sequence is CASSQDSQGKQPQHF. As DNA, the CDR3 is TGCGCCAGCAGCCAAGATTCTCAGGGGAAGCAGCCCCAGCATTTT.

The chain recombines TRBV6-5 with TRBJ2-1, with 9 positions matching TRBD1. Germline values: CDR1 MNHEY, CDR2 SVGAGI. With 3 bases clipped from V and 7 bases from J, the junction kept 7 bases outside the gene matches. The CDR3 spans 15 residues. The CDR3 loop is CASSYGTGLSNEQFF. As DNA, the CDR3 is TGTGCCAGCAGTTATGGGACAGGGCTTTCAAATGAGCAGTTCTTC.